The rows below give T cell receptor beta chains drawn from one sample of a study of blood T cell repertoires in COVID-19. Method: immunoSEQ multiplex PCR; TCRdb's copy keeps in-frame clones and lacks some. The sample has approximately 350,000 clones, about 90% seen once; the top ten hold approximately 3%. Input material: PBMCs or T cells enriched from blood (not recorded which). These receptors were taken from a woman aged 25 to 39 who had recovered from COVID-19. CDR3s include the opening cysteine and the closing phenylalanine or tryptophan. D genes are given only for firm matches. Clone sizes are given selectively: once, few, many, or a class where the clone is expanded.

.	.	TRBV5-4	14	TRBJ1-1	CASRPQRVRTEAFF	TGTGCCAGCAGACCCCAGAGGGTTCGGACTGAAGCTTTCTTT
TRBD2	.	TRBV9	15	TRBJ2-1	CASSVAGGVYNEQFF	TGTGCCAGCAGCGTAGCCGGGGGGGTCTACAATGAGCAGTTCTTC
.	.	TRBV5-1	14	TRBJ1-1	CASSSRVRNTEAFF	TGCGCCAGCAGCTCCCGCGTTAGGAACACTGAAGCTTTCTTT
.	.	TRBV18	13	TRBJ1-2	CASSHPGDYGYTF	TGTGCCAGCTCACACCCAGGGGACTATGGCTACACCTTC
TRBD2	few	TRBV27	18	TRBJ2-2	CASSLSFLAGRFTGELFF	TGTGCCAGCAGTTTATCGTTTCTAGCGGGGAGATTCACCGGGGAGCTGTTTTTT
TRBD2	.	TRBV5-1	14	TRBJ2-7	CASQTGTSEDEQYF	TGCGCCAGTCAAACCGGGACTAGCGAAGACGAGCAGTACTTC
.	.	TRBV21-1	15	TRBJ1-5	CASSKDSGGNQPQHF	TGTGCCAGCAGCAAGGATTCGGGAGGGAATCAGCCCCAGCATTTT
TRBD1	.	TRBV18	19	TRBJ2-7	CASSLFGGTGTGLPYEQYF	TGTGCCAGCTCACTTTTTGGGGGGACCGGGACAGGGCTTCCCTACGAGCAGTACTTC
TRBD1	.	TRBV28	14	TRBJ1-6	CASSLPGQGSPLHF	TGTGCCAGCAGTCTTCCGGGACAGGGGTCACCCCTCCACTTT
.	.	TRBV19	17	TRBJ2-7	CASSITSGAKLSLEQYF	TGTGCCAGTAGTATTACTTCGGGAGCTAAATTAAGTCTCGAGCAGTACTTC
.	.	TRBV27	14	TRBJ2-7	CASSLGLPGDEQYF	TGTGCCAGCAGTTTAGGGCTACCCGGCGACGAGCAGTACTTC
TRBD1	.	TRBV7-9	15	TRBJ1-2	CASSLTGQGIYGYTF	TGTGCCAGCAGCTTAACGGGACAGGGAATCTATGGCTACACCTTC
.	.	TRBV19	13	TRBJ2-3	CASSLSSTDTQYF	TGTGCCAGTAGTCTATCTAGCACAGATACGCAGTATTTT
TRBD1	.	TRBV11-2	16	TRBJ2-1	CASSGRDSPISNEQFF	TGTGCCAGCAGCGGACGGGACAGCCCTATTAGTAATGAGCAGTTCTTC
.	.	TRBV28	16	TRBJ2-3	CASTLWASPRTDTQYF	TGTGCCAGCACCCTATGGGCTTCTCCCCGCACAGATACGCAGTATTTT
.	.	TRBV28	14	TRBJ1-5	CASRTGGYGQPQHF	TGTGCCAGCAGGACTGGGGGCTACGGTCAGCCCCAGCATTTT
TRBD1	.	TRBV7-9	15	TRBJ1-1	CASSLKGQMNTEAFF	TGTGCCAGCAGCTTAAAGGGACAGATGAACACTGAAGCTTTCTTT
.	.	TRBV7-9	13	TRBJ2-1	CASSLSGRDEQFF	TGTGCCAGCAGCCTCAGCGGAAGAGATGAGCAGTTCTTC
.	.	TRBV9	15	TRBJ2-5	CASSSNVGTQETQYF	TGTGCCAGCAGCTCCAACGTGGGCACCCAAGAGACCCAGTACTTC
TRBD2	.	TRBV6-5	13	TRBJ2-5	CAAHGSGVETQYF	TGTGCCGCCCACGGGAGCGGGGTAGAGACCCAGTACTTC
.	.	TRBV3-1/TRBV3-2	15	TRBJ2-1	CASSSAGTYYNEQFF	TGTGCCAGCAGCTCAGCCGGGACTTACTACAATGAGCAGTTCTTC
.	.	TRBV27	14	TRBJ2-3	CASSLIGQSSGQYF	TGTGCCAGCAGTTTAATCGGTCAGTCGTCGGGGCAGTATTTT
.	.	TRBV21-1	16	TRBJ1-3	CASSKLRDSGGNTIYF	TGTGCCAGCAGCAAATTAAGGGATTCGGGAGGAAACACCATATATTTT